Presented here are 28 T cell receptor beta chains from one specimen sequenced in a study of T-cell memory formation after mild COVID-19. TCRdb analysed the 5' RACE reads with MiXCR anew, one entry per CDR3 protein. This table holds 350,000 to 450,000 distinct CDR3 sequences, 20% to 25% found once. The sequencing input was PBMCs or a T cell subset sorted from them (not recorded which). The receptor source for this set is an adult woman who had mild COVID-19 (a few samples of this study predate the infection). Cell type and time point are not known.

This clonotype showed up just a few times. The chain employs TRBV20-1 and TRBJ2-1, with TRBD2 matching 12 bases. CDR1 DFQATT and CDR2 SNEGSKA come from the germline V gene (reference sequence). The CDR3 runs to 16 residues. The V gene end was trimmed by 4 bases and the J gene end by 6 bases; junction bases not matched to a gene: 10. The CDR3: CSATRTSGTASNEQFF. The DNA of the CDR3 is TGCAGTGCTACAAGGACTAGCGGGACCGCAAGCAATGAGCAGTTCTTC.

V usage is TRBV12-3 or TRBV12-4 and J usage is TRBJ2-6; tentatively, D is TRBD1 or TRBD2 (5 bases each). V was cut by 5 bases and J by 0 bases, with 14 bases left in between. The CDR3 loop spans 17 amino acids. The CDR3 nucleotides read TGTGCCAGCAGTAGGGACCCTAGCCCCTCTGGGGCCAACGTCCTGACTTTC. Protein sequence: CASSRDPSPSGANVLTF.

This chain uses TRBV4-2 with TRBJ1-4; TRBD1 agrees at 8 bases. Germline V gives CDR1 LGHNA, CDR2 YNFKEQ. V was pared by 0 bases and J by 5 bases, with 5 bases of the junction left unmatched. The CDR3 length is 16 residues. In DNA, the CDR3 is TGTGCCAGCAGCCAAGATTCCGGGACAGGAAATGAAAAACTGTTTTTT. Its translation is CASSQDSGTGNEKLFF.

The chain employs TRBV29-1 and TRBJ1-1, with D uncertain. There are 12 residues in the CDR3. The germline gives CDR1 SQVTM, CDR2 ANQGSEA. Trimming shortened V by 6 bases and J by 1 base, and 9 bases separated the two germline ends. Written as DNA, the CDR3 is TGCAGCGTGGGGTACAAGAACACTGAAGCTTTCTTT. Encoded protein: CSVGYKNTEAFF.

V usage is TRBV5-1 and J usage is TRBJ1-4; the D gene is possibly TRBD1 (5 bases). The V and J ends lost 7 bases and 4 bases respectively, with 14 bases between them. The CDR3 is 14 amino acids. Germline CDR1 and CDR2: SGHRS and YFSETQ. CDR3 sequence (DNA): TGCGCCAGCGAAAGGGGCTCGGGTAATGAAAAACTGTTTTTT. This sequence encodes CASERGSGNEKLFF.

The V call is TRBV19, the J call TRBJ2-7, with 7 bases fitting TRBD1. V shed 4 bases and J 1 base; nucleotides not matched to a gene: 10. Germline values: CDR1 LNHDA, CDR2 SQIVND (reference sequence). CDR3 length: 16 residues. The CDR3 here is CASSNSPDRHSYEQYF. In DNA form, the CDR3 reads TGTGCCAGTAGTAACTCCCCGGACAGGCATTCCTACGAGCAGTACTTC.

The chain uses TRBV3-1 and TRBJ1-5; D gene unclear. This CDR3 has 15 amino acids. V lost 5 bases and J lost 0, with 11 bases in between. Looked up from germline, CDR1 is LGHDT and CDR2 is YNNKEL (reference sequence). This CDR3 is CASSSTRYSNQPQHF. CDR3 in DNA: TGTGCCAGCAGCTCCACTCGGTATAGCAATCAGCCCCAGCATTTT.

V is TRBV7-2 and J is TRBJ2-6; TRBD1 aligns across 7 bases. V lost 5 bases to trimming and J lost 4 bases; unmatched junction nucleotides: 14. The CDR3 runs to 18 residues. From germline, CDR1 is SGHTA and CDR2 FQGNSA. The CDR3 coding sequence is TGTGCCAGCAGCGCCCGTGACAGGGCAACGGGGGGGGCCAACGTCCTGACTTTC. It translates to CASSARDRATGGANVLTF.

This clonotype has only one observation. The chain carries TRBV30 and TRBJ1-1, with unresolved D. CDR3 length equals 12 residues. V lost 0 bases and J 9 bases, leaving 11 bases between the germline ends. CDR1 and CDR2 (germline): GTSNPN, SVGIG (reference sequence). CDR3 in DNA: TGTGCCTGGAGTGTCGGATGGATCCAAGCTTTCTTT. Protein: CAWSVGWIQAFF.

This clonotype was counted between two and nine times. The junction departs from germline at one end; a sequencing error may be responsible. The chain uses TRBV3-1 and TRBJ1-2; D remains unclear. The length of the CDR3 is 14 residues. The germline gives CDR1 LGHDT, CDR2 YNNKEL (reference sequence). CDR3 region: CASCQMDGNYGYTF. The CDR3 DNA reads TGTGCCAGCTGCCAGATGGACGGGAACTATGGCTACACCTTC.

This clonotype was detected a few times. The genes are TRBV5-1 and TRBJ2-5; 8 positions match TRBD1. V was pared by 4 bases and J by 5 bases, with 7 bases of the junction left unmatched. The CDR3 sequence is 14 residues long. Germline values: CDR1 SGHRS, CDR2 YFSETQ. CDR3 bases: TGCGCCAGCAGCCAAGAAAACAGGGGGGAGACCCAGTACTTC. Translated, it gives CASSQENRGETQYF.

The genes are TRBV6-5 and TRBJ2-7, with D possibly matching TRBD2 (6 bases). Trimming stripped 7 bases from V and 0 bases from J, with 16 bases between. The germline gives CDR1 MNHEY, CDR2 SVGAGI. CDR3 length: 15 amino acids. This chain's CDR3 is CASTTSSGYSYEQYF. CDR3 nucleotides: TGTGCCAGCACCACGAGTAGCGGATACTCCTACGAGCAGTACTTC.

This clonotype was found a few times. This chain uses TRBV20-1 with TRBJ2-2; D call uncertain. Between the trimmed V and J ends, which lost 4 bases and 4 bases, there was a span of 7 bases. The CDR3 loop spans 12 amino acids. CDR1 is DFQATT, CDR2 SNEGSKA, per germline (reference sequence). The chain's CDR3 is CSAIAFTGELFF. DNA for the CDR3: TGCAGTGCTATCGCGTTCACCGGGGAGCTGTTTTTT.

This chain links TRBV19 with TRBJ1-1, with D possibly matching TRBD1 (5 bases). CDR1 LNHDA and CDR2 SQIVND come from the germline V gene (reference sequence). Trimming shortened V by 7 bases and J by 4 bases, and 22 bases separated the two germline ends. The CDR3 has 16 amino acids. The CDR3 protein is CASTARRQWGITEAFF. In DNA, the CDR3 is TGTGCCAGTACCGCACGCAGACAGTGGGGCATCACTGAAGCTTTCTTT. Variable domain in full (rest from reference TRBV19 and TRBJ1-1): DGGITQSPKYLFRKEGQNVTLSCEQNLNHDAMYWYRQDPGQGLRLIYYSQIVNDFQKGDIAEGYSVSREKKESFPLTVTSAQKNPTAFYLCASTARRQWGITEAFFGQGTRLTVV.

This rearrangement joins TRBV11-2 to TRBJ1-2, with D maybe TRBD1 (5 bases). V was trimmed by 1 base and J by 8 bases, leaving 17 bases between them. CDR3 length equals 15 residues. Germline lookup yields CDR1 SGHAT and CDR2 FQNNGV. Written as DNA, the CDR3 is TGTGCCAGCAGCTTAGTGGCTCAGGGTCTTAAGGGCTACACCTTC. This encodes CASSLVAQGLKGYTF.

The chain couples TRBV5-5 to TRBJ1-2; possible D gene TRBD1, 5 bases. Germline V lookup: CDR1 SGHKS, CDR2 YYEKEE (reference sequence). The CDR3 is 14 amino acids. V was clipped by 2 bases and J by 3 bases, with 11 bases between them. The CDR3 loop is CASSFGTGDYGYTF. Here the CDR3 DNA reads TGTGCCAGCAGCTTTGGTACAGGAGACTATGGCTACACCTTC.

The V gene is TRBV12-5, the J gene TRBJ2-3; the match to TRBD2 covers 7 bases. Germline CDR1 LGHNT, CDR2 FRNRAP. V was pared by 2 bases and J by 1 base, with 9 bases of the junction left unmatched. The CDR3 contains 17 residues. The DNA for the CDR3 is TGTGCTAGTGGTTTGAATGCGGGAGCCCCCGGCACAGATACGCAGTATTTT. The encoded protein is CASGLNAGAPGTDTQYF.

J is TRBJ1-1 and V is TRBV3-1; D is possibly TRBD1 (5 bases). The CDR3 runs to 15 residues. The germline V gene has CDR1 LGHDT and CDR2 YNNKEL (reference sequence). Trimming shortened V by 0 bases and J by 0 bases, and 8 bases separated the two germline ends. CDR3 amino acids: CASSQEGLMNTEAFF. The CDR3 DNA reads TGTGCCAGCAGCCAAGAGGGACTCATGAACACTGAAGCTTTCTTT.

The genes are TRBV10-3 and TRBJ2-7, with D perhaps TRBD1 (5 bases). The V end was cut by 10 bases, the J end by 6 bases, with 16 bases between. The CDR3 runs 12 residues. Germline-derived CDR1 and CDR2 are ENHRY and SYGVKD. The CDR3 region is CASRVPYGEQYF. The CDR3 region has the DNA TGTGCCAGCAGGGTCCCCTACGGCGAGCAGTACTTC.

The rearrangement uses TRBV2 and TRBJ2-2; tentatively, D is TRBD2 (6 bases). This CDR3 has 16 amino acids. V gave up 0 bases and J gave up 6 bases, with 14 bases separating them. Germline CDR1 is SNHLY and CDR2 is FYNNEI. CDR3 nucleotide sequence: TGTGCCAGCAGTGAAGCTAAGGGACTGGCCCCCGGGGAGCTGTTTTTT. Protein product: CASSEAKGLAPGELFF.

This clonotype came up a few times. The missing conserved phenylalanine or tryptophan at the end of this CDR3 makes a read error likely. The DNA is left out, because the CDR3 cannot be placed on it with certainty; the CDR3 is given as TCRdb lists it. The chain uses TRBV29-1 and TRBJ1-2. The CDR3 sequence runs 11 residues, both termini included. Germline CDR1 reads SQVTM; CDR2 reads ANQGSEA. The CDR3: CSVEAWGTNRI.

The V gene is TRBV23-1, the J gene TRBJ2-5; 7 nucleotides align to TRBD2. TRBV23-1 is an ORF, and what it does is uncertain. This CDR3 has 14 amino acids. J was trimmed by 1 base and V by 7 bases; bases with no gene match: 6. CDR3: CASNKTSSQETQYF. CDR3 bases: TGCGCCAGCAACAAGACTAGCTCCCAAGAGACCCAGTACTTC.

The table lists this clonotype with a few counts. The chain couples TRBV5-1 to TRBJ2-5, with 7 bases identical to TRBD2. The J segment lost 4 bases and the V segment lost 0 bases, leaving 9 bases of the junction unmatched. The length of the CDR3 is 16 residues. CDR1 SGHRS and CDR2 YFSETQ come from the germline V gene. The CDR3 DNA reads as TGCGCCAGCAGCTTGGCTGGGGGGGTCCTTGGAGAGACCCAGTACTTC. Its protein product is CASSLAGGVLGETQYF. The full variable domain, in which reference TRBV5-1 and TRBJ2-5 provide the parts outside the CDR3, is KAGVTQTPRYLIKTRGQQVTLSCSPISGHRSVSWYQQTPGQGLQFLFEYFSETQRNKGNFPGRFSGRQFSNSRSEMNVSTLELGDSALYLCASSLAGGVLGETQYFGPGTRLLVL.

The J gene is TRBJ2-7, the V gene TRBV6-8, with TRBD2 matching over 13 bases. V was pared by 4 bases and J by 0 bases, with 9 bases of the junction left unmatched. Germline assignment: CDR1 MNHGY and CDR2 SAAAGT. This CDR3 contains 18 residues. CDR3 DNA: TGTGCCAGCAGTTCCTTCCCGGGACTAGCGGGGACCTCCTACGAGCAGTACTTC. Protein: CASSSFPGLAGTSYEQYF.

This clonotype came up a few times. The chain has TRBV18 and TRBJ2-1, with 8 bases fitting TRBD2. CDR1 and CDR2 from the germline V gene are KGHSH and LQKENI. The CDR3 extends over 13 amino acids. Unmatched junction bases numbered 3, after V lost 5 bases and J lost 6 bases. The CDR3 coding sequence is TGTGCCAGCTCAGGCGGGGGGCCCAATGAGCAGTTCTTC. Translation gives CASSGGGPNEQFF.

This clonotype turned up a few times. The chain links TRBV18 to TRBJ2-4; perhaps TRBD2 as D (5 bases). The CDR3 contains 14 residues. CDR1 and CDR2 (germline): KGHSH, LQKENI. Trimming left V 3 bases short and J 8 bases short, with 14 bases between. The CDR3 sequence is CASSPLEAVDIQYF. The CDR3 DNA reads TGTGCCAGCTCACCGTTGGAGGCGGTGGACATTCAGTACTTC.

The CDR3 sequence is CATSDDGALSYNEQFF. In nucleotides, the CDR3 is TGTGCCACCAGTGATGACGGGGCACTCTCCTACAATGAGCAGTTCTTC. The chain is built from TRBV24-1 and TRBJ2-1; D tentatively reads TRBD1 or TRBD2 (5 bases each). V lost 3 bases, J lost 0 bases, and 11 bases lay in between. The CDR3 totals 16 residues. In germline, CDR1 is KGHDR, CDR2 SFDVKD.

This chain joins TRBV3-1 and TRBJ1-1; D possibly corresponds to TRBD1 (5 bases). The V end was cut by 0 bases, the J end by 0 bases, with 20 bases between. The CDR3 has 19 residues. CDR1 is LGHDT, CDR2 YNNKEL, per germline (reference sequence). CDR3 sequence (DNA): TGTGCCAGCAGCCAAGATGTGGGAGGGGACTCCAGAATGAACACTGAAGCTTTCTTT. Its protein is CASSQDVGGDSRMNTEAFF.